The 30 T cell receptor beta chains below were found in one sample sequenced in a study of CD8+CD57+ T cells in acquired aplastic anemia. According to the study, genomic DNA was the template for TCR beta VDJ and CDR3 profiling. MiXCR, run by TCRdb on the reads, gives a single entry per CDR3 protein. The sample lists about 170,000 distinct CDR3 sequences, around 45% occurring once. The sequenced sample was sorted CD4+, CD8+, or CD8+CD57+ T cells (not recorded which) from PBMCs. All receptors derive from a human donor in good health.

To note about this clonotype: This likely comes from a read error, as the CDR3 has no conserved phenylalanine or tryptophan at its end. V and J are TRBV20-1 and TRBJ2-3, with D perhaps matching TRBD2 (5 bases). V gave up 5 bases and J gave up 0 bases, with 15 bases separating them. Germline V gene data show CDR1 as DFQATT and CDR2 as SNEGSKA (reference sequence). The CDR3 sequence is 15 residues long. The CDR3 reads CSAPPRTPSTDTQYL. CDR3 sequence (DNA): TGCAGTGCTCCCCCCCGGACTCCTAGCACAGATACGCAGTATCTT.

The rearrangement uses TRBV5-6 and TRBJ1-3; D is ambiguous. The CDR3 has 15 amino acids. V gave up 3 bases and J gave up 0 bases, with 10 bases separating them. CDR1 and CDR2 (germline): SGHDT, YYEEEE. CDR3: CASSSGVSSGNTIYF. CDR3 DNA: TGTGCCAGCAGCTCAGGAGTCAGCTCTGGAAACACCATATATTTT.

The CDR3 spells CSARRGAREKLFF. CDR3 coding DNA: TGCAGTGCTAGAAGGGGGGCCCGCGAAAAACTGTTTTTT. The chain recombines TRBV20-1 with TRBJ1-4; a possible D gene is TRBD1 (6 bases). Per germline, CDR1 DFQATT and CDR2 SNEGSKA (reference sequence). The V and J ends lost 2 bases and 8 bases respectively, with 12 bases between them. The CDR3 has 13 residues.

The chain carries TRBV10-3 and TRBJ1-1; TRBD1 might be the D (5 bases). The germline V and J ends were trimmed by 11 bases and 4 bases, with 23 bases remaining between them. The CDR3 sequence is 15 residues long. CDR1 is ENHRY, CDR2 SYGVKD, per germline. The CDR3 is CAVTGDAVVGTEAFF. In nucleotides, the CDR3 is TGTGCCGTCACCGGGGACGCCGTCGTGGGCACTGAAGCTTTCTTT.

This clonotype was observed many times. CDR3 sequence (DNA): TGTGCCAGCTCCCAGGGACCGGACTACGAGCAGTACTTC. Translating it yields CASSQGPDYEQYF. V and J are TRBV18 and TRBJ2-7; D might be TRBD1 or TRBD2, each matching 5 bases. CDR1 is KGHSH and CDR2 is LQKENI in the germline V gene. Trimming left V 6 bases short and J 3 bases short, with 12 bases between. This CDR3 has 13 residues.

This clonotype was counted ten times or more. The CDR3 is CSALGSGYTF. CDR3 bases: TGCAGTGCTTTGGGATCCGGCTACACCTTC. The genes are TRBV20-1 and TRBJ1-2; D unresolved. Germline CDR1 is DFQATT and CDR2 is SNEGSKA (reference sequence). The CDR3 consists of 10 residues. V lost 5 bases to trimming and J lost 8 bases, with 9 bases between them.

The chain is built from TRBV27 and TRBJ1-5, with D perhaps TRBD1 (5 bases). The CDR3 contains 17 residues. V dropped 1 base and J dropped 6 bases, with 19 bases sitting between them. Germline V gene sequence: CDR1 MNHEY, CDR2 SMNVEV (reference sequence). The CDR3, as DNA: TGTGCCAGCAGTTTATGGGGTAACGGGGGGACGGGTCAGCCCCAGCATTTT. Protein: CASSLWGNGGTGQPQHF.

In regard to this clonotype: This could be a read error, since a much larger clone is one nucleotide away. The V and J genes are TRBV7-9 and TRBJ1-1; D uncertain. Germline values: CDR1 SEHNR, CDR2 FQNEAQ (reference sequence). CDR3 length: 11 residues. Trimming took off 4 bases at V and 3 bases at J, with 3 bases between the two ends. The CDR3 region is CASSSDTEAFF. CDR3 nucleotide sequence: TGTGCCAGCAGCTCGGACACTGAAGCTTTCTTT.

This clonotype has at least ten counts. The chain links TRBV19 to TRBJ2-1; 8 bases fit TRBD2. J gave up 5 bases and V 3 bases, and 6 bases lay outside the gene matches. The germline CDR1 and CDR2 sequences are LNHDA and SQIVND (reference sequence). The CDR3 runs 15 residues. CDR3 residues: CASSMLGLGDNEQFF. The CDR3 DNA sequence: TGTGCCAGTAGTATGTTGGGACTAGGGGACAATGAGCAGTTCTTC. Using reference TRBV19 and TRBJ2-1 for the parts outside the CDR3, the full variable domain is DGGITQSPKYLFRKEGQNVTLSCEQNLNHDAMYWYRQDPGQGLRLIYYSQIVNDFQKGDIAEGYSVSREKKESFPLTVTSAQKNPTAFYLCASSMLGLGDNEQFFGPGTRLTVL.

As DNA, the CDR3 is TGCGCCAGCAGCTTGGGAGGGGCTGAGGAGCAGTACTTC. Translating it yields CASSLGGAEEQYF. The chain couples TRBV5-1 to TRBJ2-7; either TRBD1 or TRBD2 may supply D (5 bases each). With 0 bases removed from V and 7 bases from J, the gap between germline ends came to 11 bases. In germline, CDR1 is SGHRS, CDR2 YFSETQ. This CDR3 has 13 residues.

In this sample, this clonotype turned up many times. The chain combines TRBV6-5 with TRBJ1-5, with a tentative D call TRBD1 (6 bases). Trimming cost V 0 bases and J 13 bases, with 13 bases left between them. CDR3 length equals 13 residues. Germline V gene data show CDR1 as MNHEY and CDR2 as SVGAGI. This CDR3 reads CASSYSKVGAQHF. DNA of the CDR3: TGTGCCAGCAGTTACTCGAAGGTGGGGGCTCAGCATTTT.

This clonotype was seen ten or more times. The V and J genes are TRBV12-3 or TRBV12-4 and TRBJ2-5; 8 bases agree with TRBD2. Germline trimming cut 5 bases from V and 5 bases from J; bases unmatched to any gene: 10. The CDR3 sequence is 15 residues long. The CDR3 nucleotides read TGTGCCAGCAGTCCCAGCGGGAGTCGGAGGGAGACCCAGTACTTC. The encoded protein is CASSPSGSRRETQYF.

Worth noting for this clonotype: It may be a read error: a sequence one base away is much more abundant. The chain employs TRBV7-9 and TRBJ2-7; TRBD1 might be the D (5 bases). Germline CDR1 reads SEHNR; CDR2 reads FQNEAQ (reference sequence). The CDR3 contains 15 residues. The CDR3 protein is CASSPLGVGSCEQYF. CDR3 nucleotides: TGTGCCAGCAGCCCTCTAGGGGTAGGGTCCTGCGAGCAGTACTTC. Full variable domain (rest looked up from reference TRBV7-9 and TRBJ2-7): DTGVSQNPRHKITKRGQNVTFRCDPISEHNRLYWYRQTLGQGPEFLTYFQNEAQLEKSRLLSDRFSAERPKGSFSTLEIQRTEQGDSAMYLCASSPLGVGSCEQYFGPGTRLTVT.

The genes are TRBV12-3 or TRBV12-4 and TRBJ1-2, with D hard to call. V gave up 3 bases and J gave up 5 bases, with 10 bases separating them. The CDR3 consists of 13 residues. The chain's CDR3 is CASSFGQLYGYTF. In DNA form, the CDR3 reads TGTGCCAGCAGTTTCGGCCAGTTGTATGGCTACACCTTC.

This chain uses TRBV10-3 with TRBJ2-7, with D possibly matching TRBD1 (7 bases). V gave up 7 bases and J gave up 6 bases, with 13 bases separating them. CDR1 and CDR2 from the germline V gene are ENHRY and SYGVKD. The CDR3 is 12 residues long. As DNA, the CDR3 is TGTGCCATCATTAGACAGGGAGGCGAGCAGTACTTC. This sequence encodes CAIIRQGGEQYF.

This clonotype has more than one count but fewer than ten. The V call is TRBV15, the J call TRBJ2-1; 7 nucleotides agree with TRBD2. CDR1 is LNHNV, CDR2 YYDKDF, per germline (reference sequence). There are 14 residues in the CDR3. After removal of 7 bases from V and 2 bases from J, the junction contained 5 bases not matched to a gene. This chain's CDR3 is CATMLAGAYNEQFF. CDR3 nucleotides: TGTGCCACCATGTTGGCGGGAGCCTACAATGAGCAGTTCTTC.

This clonotype has a count of ten or more. The chain uses TRBV14 and TRBJ1-2; D gene uncertain. Germline V gene lookup returns CDR1 SGHDN and CDR2 FVKESK. The CDR3 contains 14 residues. Trimming cost V 0 bases and J 4 bases, with 9 bases left between them. The CDR3 region is CASSQDSGLYGYTF. DNA for the CDR3: TGTGCCAGCAGCCAAGATTCCGGCCTCTATGGCTACACCTTC.

The rearrangement uses TRBV20-1 and TRBJ2-7; D is ambiguous. The germline V gene encodes CDR1 DFQATT and CDR2 SNEGSKA (reference sequence). Trimming removed 6 bases from V and 3 bases from J, with 9 bases in between. This CDR3 region has 11 residues. CDR3 protein: CSAGTHYEQYF. In nucleotides, the CDR3 is TGCAGTGCAGGAACACACTACGAGCAGTACTTC.

V is TRBV6-1 and J is TRBJ1-5; a weak D match, TRBD1 (6 bases). CDR3 size: 15 residues. V was trimmed by 3 bases and J by 7 bases, leaving 16 bases between them. CDR1 is MNHNS, CDR2 SASEGT, per germline. Here the CDR3 DNA reads TGTGCCAGCAGTGACCCGACAGGTCGGCGCCAGCCCCAGCATTTT. This translates into CASSDPTGRRQPQHF.

The chain joins TRBV20-1 to TRBJ1-2, with 7 bases lining up with TRBD1. The length of the CDR3 is 13 residues. Looked up from germline, CDR1 is DFQATT and CDR2 is SNEGSKA (reference sequence). V was clipped by 6 bases and J by 0 bases; unmatched bases: 4. CDR3 loop: CSANDRANYGYTF. The CDR3 DNA follows: TGCAGTGCCAACGACAGGGCTAACTATGGCTACACCTTC.

The chain employs TRBV25-1 and TRBJ2-3; 10 bases map to TRBD2. Trimming at V came to 1 base and at J to 6 bases, leaving 7 bases not matched to a gene. The CDR3 runs 16 residues. The germline gives CDR1 MGHDK, CDR2 SYGVNS. CDR3: CASSEWLAGVSDTQYF. CDR3 coding DNA: TGTGCCAGCAGTGAATGGCTAGCGGGAGTATCGGATACGCAGTATTTT.

At least ten counts were recorded for this clonotype. The rearrangement links TRBV7-8 to TRBJ1-1; 7 bases fit TRBD1. The CDR3 loop spans 12 amino acids. V was pared by 3 bases and J by 9 bases, with 4 bases of the junction left unmatched. Looked up from germline, CDR1 is SGHVS and CDR2 is FQNEAQ. CDR3 protein: CASSFGTDKAFF. In DNA form, the CDR3 reads TGTGCCAGCAGCTTTGGGACAGACAAAGCTTTCTTT.

This clonotype was seen many times. The gene calls are TRBV7-2 and TRBJ2-1; 10 positions match TRBD2. This CDR3 spans 14 amino acids. Germline CDR1 is SGHTA and CDR2 is FQGNSA. V gave up 6 bases and J gave up 3 bases; unmatched junction bases: 2. This chain's CDR3 is CASRSSGGYNEQFF. The CDR3 DNA is TGTGCCAGCAGGTCTAGCGGGGGCTACAATGAGCAGTTCTTC.

A note on this clonotype: Lacking the conserved final phenylalanine or tryptophan, this CDR3 likely reflects a read error. The chain links TRBV12-3 or TRBV12-4 to TRBJ1-1; D unclear. CDR3 size: 12 residues. V lost 2 bases and J lost 1, with 2 bases in between. In nucleotides, the CDR3 is TGTGCCAGCAGTTTATCGAACACTGAAGCTTTCTCT. It specifies CASSLSNTEAFS.

Remarks on this clonotype: This may come from a read error, since a much larger clone is one base off. V gene TRBV5-6 combines with J gene TRBJ2-7, with TRBD2 matching 9 bases. The CDR3 is 15 amino acids. V lost 1 base and J lost 6; bases outside the gene matches: 8. Germline V CDR1 and CDR2: SGHDT, YYEEEE. CDR3 protein: CASSLTGTSFTEQYF. The CDR3 DNA is TGTGCCAGCAGCTTGACCGGGACTAGCTTTACCGAGCAGTACTTC. The full variable domain, its missing parts supplied by reference TRBV5-6 and TRBJ2-7, is DAGVTQSPTHLIKTRGQQVTLRCSPKSGHDTVSWYQQALGQGPQFIFQYYEEEERQRGNFPDRFSGHQFPNYSSELNVNALLLGDSALYLCASSLTGTSFTEQYFGPGTRLTVT.

The V gene is TRBV29-1, the J gene TRBJ2-5; D gene ambiguous. Germline values: CDR1 SQVTM, CDR2 ANQGSEA. This CDR3 is built from 14 residues. The CDR3: CSAIPRDTVETQYF. Written as DNA, the CDR3 is TGCAGTGCTATCCCTAGGGATACAGTGGAGACCCAGTACTTC.

J is TRBJ2-7 and V is TRBV20-1; D gene unclear. The germline CDR1 and CDR2 sequences are DFQATT and SNEGSKA (reference sequence). V was clipped by 3 bases and J by 1 base, with 10 bases between them. The CDR3 is made up of 13 amino acids. The CDR3 bases are TGCAGTGCTAGCCCTGAGGTTTCCTACGAGCAGTACTTC. Its protein is CSASPEVSYEQYF.

This clonotype showed up many times. This sequence joins TRBV7-3 and TRBJ2-2; D could derive from TRBD1 or TRBD2 (5 bases each). This CDR3 is 14 amino acids long. The germline V and J ends were trimmed by 5 bases and 4 bases, with 11 bases remaining between them. Germline values: CDR1 SGHTA, CDR2 FQGTGA. CDR3 sequence reads: CASSPHGTTGELFF. The DNA for the CDR3 is TGTGCCAGCAGCCCCCACGGGACCACCGGGGAGCTGTTTTTT.

This clonotype has ten or more counts. The gene calls are TRBV11-2 and TRBJ2-3; 10 bases are shared with TRBD1. CDR1 and CDR2 from the germline V gene are SGHAT and FQNNGV. V lost 7 bases to trimming and J lost 5 bases; unmatched junction nucleotides: 21. CDR3 length: 19 residues. The CDR3 is CASIPTISRDRGPRDTQYF. CDR3 DNA: TGTGCCAGCATCCCGACGATAAGCCGGGACAGGGGTCCTAGAGATACGCAGTATTTT. Combining the CDR3 with reference TRBV11-2 and TRBJ2-3 gives the whole variable domain EAGVAQSPRYKIIEKRQSVAFWCNPISGHATLYWYQQILGQGPKLLIQFQNNGVVDDSQLPKDRFSAERLKGVDSTLKIQPAKLEDSAVYLCASIPTISRDRGPRDTQYFGPGTRLTVL.

About this clonotype: A read error may be the cause here, since a much bigger clone is one base away. The V and J genes are TRBV24-1 and TRBJ2-1, with 10 bases matching TRBD2. From germline, CDR1 is KGHDR and CDR2 SFDVKD. There are 19 residues in the CDR3. The CDR3 is CATSDLVPEREGSYNEQLF. In nucleotides, the CDR3 is TGTGCCACCAGTGATTTGGTCCCGGAGCGGGAGGGCTCCTACAATGAGCAGCTCTTC.